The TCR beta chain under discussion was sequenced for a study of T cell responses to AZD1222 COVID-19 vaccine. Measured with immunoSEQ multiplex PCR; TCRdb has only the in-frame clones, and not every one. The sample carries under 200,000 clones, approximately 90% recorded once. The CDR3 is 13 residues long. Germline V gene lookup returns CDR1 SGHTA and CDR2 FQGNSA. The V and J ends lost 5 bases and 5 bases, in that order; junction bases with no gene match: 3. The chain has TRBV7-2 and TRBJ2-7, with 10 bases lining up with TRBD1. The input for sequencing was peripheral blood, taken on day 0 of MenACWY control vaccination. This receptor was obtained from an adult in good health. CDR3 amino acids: CASSPDRGHEQYF. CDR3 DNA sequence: TGTGCCAGCAGCCCTGACAGGGGGCACGAGCAGTACTTC.